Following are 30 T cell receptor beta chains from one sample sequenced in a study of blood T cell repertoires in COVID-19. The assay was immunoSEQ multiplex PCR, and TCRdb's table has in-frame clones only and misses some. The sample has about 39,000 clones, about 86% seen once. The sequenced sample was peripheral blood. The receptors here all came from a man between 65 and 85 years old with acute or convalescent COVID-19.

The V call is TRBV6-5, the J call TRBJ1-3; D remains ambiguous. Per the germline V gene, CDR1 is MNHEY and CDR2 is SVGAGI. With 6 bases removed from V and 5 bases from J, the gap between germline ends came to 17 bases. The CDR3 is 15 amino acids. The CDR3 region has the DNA TGTGCCAGCAGCCCGACATGGCTTGAAAGAAACACCATATATTTT. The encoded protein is CASSPTWLERNTIYF.

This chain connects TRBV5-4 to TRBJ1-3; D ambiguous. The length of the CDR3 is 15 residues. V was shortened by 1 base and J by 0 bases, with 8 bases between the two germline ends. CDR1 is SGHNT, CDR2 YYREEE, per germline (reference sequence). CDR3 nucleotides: TGTGCCAGCAGCTTGCCGGGATTCTCTGGAAACACCATATATTTT. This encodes CASSLPGFSGNTIYF.

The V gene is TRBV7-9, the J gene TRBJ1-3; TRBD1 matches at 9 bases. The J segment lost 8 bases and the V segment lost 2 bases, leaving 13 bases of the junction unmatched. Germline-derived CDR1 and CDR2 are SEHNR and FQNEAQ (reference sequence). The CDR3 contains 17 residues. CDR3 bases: TGTGCCAGCAGCTTAAATCGGGACAGGGTTTTCCAAGACACCATATATTTT. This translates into CASSLNRDRVFQDTIYF.

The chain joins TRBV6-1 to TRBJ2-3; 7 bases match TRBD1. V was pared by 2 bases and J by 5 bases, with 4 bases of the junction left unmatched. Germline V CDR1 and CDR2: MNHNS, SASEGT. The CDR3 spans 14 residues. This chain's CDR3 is CASSERGLRDTQYF. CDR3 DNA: TGTGCCAGCAGTGAAAGGGGGCTGAGAGATACGCAGTATTTT.

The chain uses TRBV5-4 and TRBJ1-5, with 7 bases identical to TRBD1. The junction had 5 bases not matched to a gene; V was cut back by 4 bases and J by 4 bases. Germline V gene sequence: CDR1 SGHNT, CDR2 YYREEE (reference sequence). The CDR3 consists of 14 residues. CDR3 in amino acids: CASSPGTDNQPQHF. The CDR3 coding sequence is TGTGCCAGCAGCCCCGGGACAGATAATCAGCCCCAGCATTTT.

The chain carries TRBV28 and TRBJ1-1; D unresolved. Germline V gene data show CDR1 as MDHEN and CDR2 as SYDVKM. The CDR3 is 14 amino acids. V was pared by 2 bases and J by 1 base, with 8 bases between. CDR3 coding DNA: TGTGCCAGCAGTTTACGGCGGGGGAACACTGAAGCTTTCTTT. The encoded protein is CASSLRRGNTEAFF.

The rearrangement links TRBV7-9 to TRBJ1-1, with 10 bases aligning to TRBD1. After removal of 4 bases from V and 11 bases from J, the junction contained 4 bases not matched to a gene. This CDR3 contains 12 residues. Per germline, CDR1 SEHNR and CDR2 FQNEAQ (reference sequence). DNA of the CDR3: TGTGCCAGCAGCTCGACAGGGGGCGTCGCTTTCTTT. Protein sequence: CASSSTGGVAFF. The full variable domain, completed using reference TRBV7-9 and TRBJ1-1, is DTGVSQNPRHKITKRGQNVTFRCDPISEHNRLYWYRQTLGQGPEFLTYFQNEAQLEKSRLLSDRFSAERPKGSFSTLEIQRTEQGDSAMYLCASSSTGGVAFFGQGTRLTVV.

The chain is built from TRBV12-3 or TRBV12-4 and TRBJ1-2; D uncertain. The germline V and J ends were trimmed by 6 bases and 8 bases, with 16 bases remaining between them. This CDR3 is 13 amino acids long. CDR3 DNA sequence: TGTGCCAGCAGAGAAACGGAGGGCGTGGGCTACACCTTC. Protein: CASRETEGVGYTF.

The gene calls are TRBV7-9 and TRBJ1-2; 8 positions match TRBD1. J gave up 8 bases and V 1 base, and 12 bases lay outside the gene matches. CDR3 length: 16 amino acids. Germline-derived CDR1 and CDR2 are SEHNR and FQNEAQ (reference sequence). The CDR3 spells CASSLGPGQGALGYTF. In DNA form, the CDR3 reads TGTGCCAGCAGCTTAGGGCCGGGCCAGGGGGCACTCGGCTACACCTTC.

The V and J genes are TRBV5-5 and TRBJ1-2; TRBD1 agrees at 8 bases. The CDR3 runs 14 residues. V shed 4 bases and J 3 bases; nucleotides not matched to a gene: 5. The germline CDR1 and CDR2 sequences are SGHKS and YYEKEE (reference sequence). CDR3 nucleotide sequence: TGTGCCAGCAGCCCACTACAGGGGGACTATGGCTACACCTTC. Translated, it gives CASSPLQGDYGYTF.

The CDR3 nucleotides are TGTGCCAGCAGTGAAAATTTGGGACAGAGAAATCAGCCCCAGCATTTT. Translated, it gives CASSENLGQRNQPQHF. This chain connects TRBV2 to TRBJ1-5; 7 bases line up with TRBD1. Germline CDR1 is SNHLY and CDR2 is FYNNEI. V was clipped by 2 bases and J by 4 bases; unmatched bases: 8. The length of the CDR3 is 16 residues.

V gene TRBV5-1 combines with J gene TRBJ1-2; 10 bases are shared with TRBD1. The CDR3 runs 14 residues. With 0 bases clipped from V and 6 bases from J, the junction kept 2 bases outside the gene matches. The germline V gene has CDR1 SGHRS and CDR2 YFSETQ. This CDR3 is CASSLGGQGNGYTF. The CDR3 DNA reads TGCGCCAGCAGCTTGGGGGGACAGGGGAATGGCTACACCTTC.

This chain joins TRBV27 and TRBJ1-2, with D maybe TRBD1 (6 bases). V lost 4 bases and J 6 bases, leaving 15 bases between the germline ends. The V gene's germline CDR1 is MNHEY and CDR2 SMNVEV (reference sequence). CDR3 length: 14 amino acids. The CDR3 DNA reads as TGTGCCAGCAGTTCCGCCGAGGGGGGGGATGGCTACACCTTC. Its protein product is CASSSAEGGDGYTF.

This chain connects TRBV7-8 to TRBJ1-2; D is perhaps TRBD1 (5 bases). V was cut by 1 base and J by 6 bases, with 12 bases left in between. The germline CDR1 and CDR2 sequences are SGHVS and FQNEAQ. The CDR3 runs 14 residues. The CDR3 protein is CASSLVGSDNGYTF. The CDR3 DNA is TGTGCCAGCAGCTTAGTTGGGTCGGACAATGGCTACACCTTC. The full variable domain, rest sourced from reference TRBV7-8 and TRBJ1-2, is GAGVSQSPRYKVAKRGQDVALRCDPISGHVSLFWYQQALGQGPEFLTYFQNEAQLDKSGLPSDRFFAERPEGSVSTLKIQRTQQEDSAVYLCASSLVGSDNGYTFGSGTRLTVV.

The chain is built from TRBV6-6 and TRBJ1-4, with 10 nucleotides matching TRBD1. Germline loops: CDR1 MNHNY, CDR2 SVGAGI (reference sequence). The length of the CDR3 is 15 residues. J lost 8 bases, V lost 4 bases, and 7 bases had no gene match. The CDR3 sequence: CASSSPDRGLEKLFF. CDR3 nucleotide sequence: TGTGCCAGCAGTTCTCCGGACAGGGGGTTGGAAAAACTGTTTTTT.

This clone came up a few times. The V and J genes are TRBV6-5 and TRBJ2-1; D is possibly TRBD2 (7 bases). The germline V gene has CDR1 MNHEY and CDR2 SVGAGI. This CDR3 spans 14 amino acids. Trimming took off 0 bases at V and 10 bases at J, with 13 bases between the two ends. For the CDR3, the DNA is TGTGCCAGCAGTTACTCCGGGGGGCCAAGGGAGCAGTTCTTC. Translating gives CASSYSGGPREQFF.

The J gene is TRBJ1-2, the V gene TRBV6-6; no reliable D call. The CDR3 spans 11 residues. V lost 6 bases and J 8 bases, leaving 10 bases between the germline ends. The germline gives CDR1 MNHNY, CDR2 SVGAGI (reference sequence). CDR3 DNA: TGTGCCAGCAGCAACTCGAGGGGCTACACCTTC. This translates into CASSNSRGYTF.

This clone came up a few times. The CDR3 region is CASSLLAGGVLEQFF. CDR3 nucleotide sequence: TGTGCCAGCAGCTTACTAGCGGGGGGGGTGTTGGAGCAGTTCTTC. This chain uses TRBV11-2 with TRBJ2-1; TRBD2 agrees at 12 bases. J was trimmed by 10 bases and V by 2 bases; bases with no gene match: 6. CDR3 size: 15 residues. The V gene's germline CDR1 is SGHAT and CDR2 FQNNGV.

CDR3 bases: TGCAGCACCCTATTCCAGGGGATAGGGGGCTACACCTTC. It codes for CSTLFQGIGGYTF. This chain links TRBV29-1 with TRBJ1-2; tentative D call: TRBD1 (6 bases). V dropped 8 bases and J dropped 8 bases, with 21 bases sitting between them. CDR1 is SQVTM, CDR2 ANQGSEA, per germline. The CDR3 extends over 13 amino acids.

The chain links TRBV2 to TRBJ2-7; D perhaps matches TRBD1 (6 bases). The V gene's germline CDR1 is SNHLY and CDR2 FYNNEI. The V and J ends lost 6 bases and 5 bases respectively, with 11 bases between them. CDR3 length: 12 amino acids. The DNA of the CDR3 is TGTGCCAGCAGGGAACAGGGTAACGAGCAGTACTTC. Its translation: CASREQGNEQYF.

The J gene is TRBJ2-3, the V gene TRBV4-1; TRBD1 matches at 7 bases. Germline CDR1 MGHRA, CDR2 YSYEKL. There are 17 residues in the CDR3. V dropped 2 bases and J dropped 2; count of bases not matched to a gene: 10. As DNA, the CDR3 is TGCGCCAGCAGCCAAACCGGGACAGTTGTATCCACAGATACGCAGTATTTT. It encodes CASSQTGTVVSTDTQYF.

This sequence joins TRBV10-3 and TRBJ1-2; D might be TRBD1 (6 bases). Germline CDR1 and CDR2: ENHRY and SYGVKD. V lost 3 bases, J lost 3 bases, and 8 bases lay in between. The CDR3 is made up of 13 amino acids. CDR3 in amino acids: CAISEAGDYGYTF. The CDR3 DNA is TGTGCCATCAGTGAAGCAGGGGACTATGGCTACACCTTC.

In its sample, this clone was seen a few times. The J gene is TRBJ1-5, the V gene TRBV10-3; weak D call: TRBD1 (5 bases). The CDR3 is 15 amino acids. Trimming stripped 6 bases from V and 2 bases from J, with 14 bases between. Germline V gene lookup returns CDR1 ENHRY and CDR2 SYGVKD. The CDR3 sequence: CAIRDQGDGNQPQHF. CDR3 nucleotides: TGTGCCATCAGGGATCAGGGTGATGGCAATCAGCCCCAGCATTTT.

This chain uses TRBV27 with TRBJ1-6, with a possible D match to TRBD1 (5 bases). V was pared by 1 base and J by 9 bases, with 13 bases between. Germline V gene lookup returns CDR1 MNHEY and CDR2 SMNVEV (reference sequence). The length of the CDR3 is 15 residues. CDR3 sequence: CASSLYRGGGSPLHF. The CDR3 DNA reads TGTGCCAGCAGTTTATATCGCGGGGGAGGTTCACCCCTCCACTTT.

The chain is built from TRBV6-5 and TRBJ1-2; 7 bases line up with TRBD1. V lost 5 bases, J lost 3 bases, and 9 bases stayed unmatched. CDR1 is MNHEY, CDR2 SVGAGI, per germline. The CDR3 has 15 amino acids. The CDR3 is CASSPGTADYYGYTF. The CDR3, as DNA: TGTGCCAGCAGTCCGGGGACAGCCGATTACTATGGCTACACCTTC.

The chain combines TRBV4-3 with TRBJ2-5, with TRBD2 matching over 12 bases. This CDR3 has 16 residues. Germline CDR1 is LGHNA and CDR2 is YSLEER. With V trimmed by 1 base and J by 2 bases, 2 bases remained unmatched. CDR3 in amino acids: CASSQGTSGGQETQYF. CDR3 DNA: TGCGCCAGCAGCCAAGGTACTAGCGGGGGGCAAGAGACCCAGTACTTC.

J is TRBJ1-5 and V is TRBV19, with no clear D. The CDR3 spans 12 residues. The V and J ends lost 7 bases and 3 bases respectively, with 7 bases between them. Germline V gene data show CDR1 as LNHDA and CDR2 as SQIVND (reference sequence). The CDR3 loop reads CASKQSNQPQHF. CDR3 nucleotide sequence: TGTGCCAGTAAACAGTCCAATCAGCCCCAGCATTTT. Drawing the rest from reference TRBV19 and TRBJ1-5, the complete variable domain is DGGITQSPKYLFRKEGQNVTLSCEQNLNHDAMYWYRQDPGQGLRLIYYSQIVNDFQKGDIAEGYSVSREKKESFPLTVTSAQKNPTAFYLCASKQSNQPQHFGDGTRLSIL.

CDR3 nucleotides: TGTGCCAGCAGCCCTAATCCGACACCCCGTACAGATACGCAGTATTTT. This encodes CASSPNPTPRTDTQYF. This rearrangement joins TRBV7-8 to TRBJ2-3; no firm D call. V dropped 5 bases and J dropped 3 bases, with 18 bases sitting between them. In germline, CDR1 is SGHVS, CDR2 FQNEAQ. This CDR3 is 16 amino acids long.

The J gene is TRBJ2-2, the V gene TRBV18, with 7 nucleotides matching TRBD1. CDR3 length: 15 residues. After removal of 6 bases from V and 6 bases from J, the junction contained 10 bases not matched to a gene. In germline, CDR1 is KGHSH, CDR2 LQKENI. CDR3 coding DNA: TGTGCCAGCTCGCCCTGGACAGGTAGAGCCGGGGAGCTGTTTTTT. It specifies CASSPWTGRAGELFF.

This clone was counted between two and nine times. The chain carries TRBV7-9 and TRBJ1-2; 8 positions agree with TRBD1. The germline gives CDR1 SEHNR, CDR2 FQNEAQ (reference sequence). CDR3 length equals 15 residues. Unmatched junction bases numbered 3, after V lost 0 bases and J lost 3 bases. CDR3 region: CASSLARGQDYGYTF. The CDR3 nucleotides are TGTGCCAGCAGCTTAGCCAGGGGGCAGGACTATGGCTACACCTTC.